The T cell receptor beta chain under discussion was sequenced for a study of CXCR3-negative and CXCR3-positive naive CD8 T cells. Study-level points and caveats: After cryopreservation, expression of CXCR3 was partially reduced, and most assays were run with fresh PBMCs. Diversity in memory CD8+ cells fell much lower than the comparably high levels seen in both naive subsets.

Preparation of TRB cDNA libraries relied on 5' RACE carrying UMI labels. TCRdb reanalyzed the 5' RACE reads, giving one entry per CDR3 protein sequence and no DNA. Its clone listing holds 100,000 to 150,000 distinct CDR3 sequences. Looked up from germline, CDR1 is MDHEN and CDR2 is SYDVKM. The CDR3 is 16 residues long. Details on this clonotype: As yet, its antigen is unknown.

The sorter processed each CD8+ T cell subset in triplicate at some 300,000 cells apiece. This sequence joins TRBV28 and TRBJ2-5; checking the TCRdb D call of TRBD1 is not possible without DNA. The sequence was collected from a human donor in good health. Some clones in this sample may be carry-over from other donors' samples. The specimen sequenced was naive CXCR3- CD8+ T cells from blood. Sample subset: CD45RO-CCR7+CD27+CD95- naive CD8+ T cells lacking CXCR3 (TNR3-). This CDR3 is CASSFEGSAGGETQYF.